Detailed here is one TCR beta chain. These data originate in a study of blood T cell repertoires in COVID-19. Germline values: CDR1 SGHTA, CDR2 FQGNSA. This CDR3 has 15 residues. The V gene lost 1 base and the J gene lost 4 bases, with 11 bases spanning the gap. Authors' analysis steps: How many nucleated cells were present was estimated from reference gene primer amplification. Clones were read by immunoSEQ multiplex PCR, and TCRdb kept only the in-frame ones, dropping some. D and trimming were read from the DNA, whereas the V and J calls and clone size are those reported in that table. The sample comprises 25,000 or so clones, over 75% of which are singletons, and approximately 23% rests with the top ten.

The source material was peripheral blood. The chain recombines TRBV7-2 with TRBJ2-1; weak D call: TRBD2 (6 bases). This receptor was identified in a man between 65 and 80 years old in a cohort sampled during active COVID-19. DNA for the CDR3: TGTGCCAGCAGCTTAGGGCTAGCGAATTACAATGAGCAGTTCTTC. Residues: CASSLGLANYNEQFF. Based on the CDR3 plus reference TRBV7-2 and TRBJ2-1, the full variable domain is GAGVSQSPSNKVTEKGKDVELRCDPISGHTALYWYRQSLGQGLEFLIYFQGNSAPDKSGLPSDRFSAERTGGSVSTLTIQRTQQEDSAVYLCASSLGLANYNEQFFGPGTRLTVL.